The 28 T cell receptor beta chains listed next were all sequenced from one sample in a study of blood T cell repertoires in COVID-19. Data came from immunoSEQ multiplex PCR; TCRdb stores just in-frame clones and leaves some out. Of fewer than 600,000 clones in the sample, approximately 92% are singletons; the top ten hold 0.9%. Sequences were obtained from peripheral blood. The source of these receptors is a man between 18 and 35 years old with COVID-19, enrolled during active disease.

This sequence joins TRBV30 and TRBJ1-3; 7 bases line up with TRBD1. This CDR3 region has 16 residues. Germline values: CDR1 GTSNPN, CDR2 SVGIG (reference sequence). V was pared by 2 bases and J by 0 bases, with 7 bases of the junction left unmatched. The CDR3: CAWSIPGGYSGNTIYF. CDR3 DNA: TGTGCCTGGAGTATTCCAGGGGGTTACTCTGGAAACACCATATATTTT.

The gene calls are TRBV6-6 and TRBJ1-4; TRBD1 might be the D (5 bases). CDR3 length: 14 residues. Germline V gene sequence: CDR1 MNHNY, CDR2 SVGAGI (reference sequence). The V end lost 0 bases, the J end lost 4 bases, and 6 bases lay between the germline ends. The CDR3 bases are TGTGCCAGCAGTTACTCTCAGGGTAATGAAAAACTGTTTTTT. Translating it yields CASSYSQGNEKLFF.

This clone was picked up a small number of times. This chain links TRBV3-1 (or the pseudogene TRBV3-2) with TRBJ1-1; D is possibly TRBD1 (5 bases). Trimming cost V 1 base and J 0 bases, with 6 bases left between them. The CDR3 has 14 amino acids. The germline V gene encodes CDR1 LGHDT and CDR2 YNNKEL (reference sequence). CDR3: CASSQGTMNTEAFF. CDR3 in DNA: TGTGCCAGCAGCCAAGGGACAATGAACACTGAAGCTTTCTTT.

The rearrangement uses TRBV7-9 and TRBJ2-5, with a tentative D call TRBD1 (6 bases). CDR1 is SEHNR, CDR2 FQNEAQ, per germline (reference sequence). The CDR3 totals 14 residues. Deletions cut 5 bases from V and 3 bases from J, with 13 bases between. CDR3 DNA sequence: TGTGCCAGCAGCCGGGACGGACAGAAAGAGACCCAGTACTTC. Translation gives CASSRDGQKETQYF.

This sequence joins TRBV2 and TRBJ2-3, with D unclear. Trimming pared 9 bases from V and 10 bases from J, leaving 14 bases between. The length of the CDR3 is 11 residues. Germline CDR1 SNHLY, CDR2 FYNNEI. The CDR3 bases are TGTGCCAGTCAGCGCGCAGTGTCGCAGTATTTT. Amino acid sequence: CASQRAVSQYF.

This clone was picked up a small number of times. The CDR3, as DNA: TGTGCCAGCAGCTTAGATTGGGGAGCCCAGCATTTT. Protein sequence: CASSLDWGAQHF. The genes are TRBV7-9 and TRBJ1-5, with unresolved D. Germline lookup yields CDR1 SEHNR and CDR2 FQNEAQ (reference sequence). V gave up 1 base and J gave up 11 bases, with 9 bases separating them. This CDR3 spans 12 amino acids.

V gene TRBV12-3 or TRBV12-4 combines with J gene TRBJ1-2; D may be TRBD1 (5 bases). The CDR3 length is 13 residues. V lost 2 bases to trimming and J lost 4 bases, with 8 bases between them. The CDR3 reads CASSLPTGYGYTF. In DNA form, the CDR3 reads TGTGCCAGCAGTTTACCCACAGGCTATGGCTACACCTTC.

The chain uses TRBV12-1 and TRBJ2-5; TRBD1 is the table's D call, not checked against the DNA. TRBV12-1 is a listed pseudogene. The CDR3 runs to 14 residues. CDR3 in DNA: TGTGCCAGCAGCATGCACAGGGGGCGGGAGACCCAGTACTTC. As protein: CASSMHRGRETQYF.

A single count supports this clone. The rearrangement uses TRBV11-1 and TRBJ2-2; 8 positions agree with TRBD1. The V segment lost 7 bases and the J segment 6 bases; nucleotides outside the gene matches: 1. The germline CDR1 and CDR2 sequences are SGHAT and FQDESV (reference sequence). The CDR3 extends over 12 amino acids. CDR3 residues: CASMDRAGELFF. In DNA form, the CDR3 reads TGTGCCAGCATGGACAGGGCCGGGGAGCTGTTTTTT.

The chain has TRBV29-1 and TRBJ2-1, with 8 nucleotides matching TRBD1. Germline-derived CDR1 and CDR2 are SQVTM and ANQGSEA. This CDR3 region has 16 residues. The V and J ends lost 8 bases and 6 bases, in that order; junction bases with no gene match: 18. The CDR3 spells CSILLDEDRVRNEQFF. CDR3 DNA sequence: TGCAGCATTCTCCTCGATGAGGACAGGGTTCGCAATGAGCAGTTCTTC.

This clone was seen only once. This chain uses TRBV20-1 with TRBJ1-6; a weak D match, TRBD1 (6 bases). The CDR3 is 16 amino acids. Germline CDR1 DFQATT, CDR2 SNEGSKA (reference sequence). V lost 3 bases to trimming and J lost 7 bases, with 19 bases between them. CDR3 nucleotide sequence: TGCAGTGCTAGTTCTTACCGGGACATACCCAATTCACCCCTCCACTTT. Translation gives CSASSYRDIPNSPLHF.

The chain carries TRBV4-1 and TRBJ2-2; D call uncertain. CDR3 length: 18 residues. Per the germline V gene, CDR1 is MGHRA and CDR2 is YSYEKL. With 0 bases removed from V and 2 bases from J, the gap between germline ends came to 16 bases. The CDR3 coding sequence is TGCGCCAGCAGCCAAGATCCGAGGAAACCCTCCAACACCGGGGAGCTGTTTTTT. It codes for CASSQDPRKPSNTGELFF.

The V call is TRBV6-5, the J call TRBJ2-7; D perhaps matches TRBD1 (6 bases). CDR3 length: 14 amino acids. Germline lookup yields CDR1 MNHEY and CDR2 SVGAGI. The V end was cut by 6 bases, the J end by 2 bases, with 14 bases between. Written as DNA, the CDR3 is TGTGCCAGCAGACGGGACAACCTACCCTACGAGCAGTACTTC. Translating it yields CASRRDNLPYEQYF.

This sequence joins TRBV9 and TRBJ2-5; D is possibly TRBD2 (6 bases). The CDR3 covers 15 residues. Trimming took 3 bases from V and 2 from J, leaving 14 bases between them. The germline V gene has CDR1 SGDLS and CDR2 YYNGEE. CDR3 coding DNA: TGTGCCAGCAGCGAGTCCTCGGGGAGGCAAGAGACCCAGTACTTC. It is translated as CASSESSGRQETQYF.

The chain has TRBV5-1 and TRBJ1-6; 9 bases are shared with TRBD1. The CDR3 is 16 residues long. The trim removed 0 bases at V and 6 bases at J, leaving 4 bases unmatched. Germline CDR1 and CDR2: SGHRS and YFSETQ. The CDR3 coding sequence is TGCGCCAGCAGCTTGGCCGGGACAGGGTTTAATTCACCCCTCCACTTT. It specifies CASSLAGTGFNSPLHF.

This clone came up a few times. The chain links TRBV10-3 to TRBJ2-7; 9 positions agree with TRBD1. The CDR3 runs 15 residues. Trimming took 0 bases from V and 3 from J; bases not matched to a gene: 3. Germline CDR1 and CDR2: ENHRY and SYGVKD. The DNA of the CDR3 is TGTGCCATCAGTGAGTCCGGGACAGGGAACTACGAGCAGTACTTC. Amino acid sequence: CAISESGTGNYEQYF.

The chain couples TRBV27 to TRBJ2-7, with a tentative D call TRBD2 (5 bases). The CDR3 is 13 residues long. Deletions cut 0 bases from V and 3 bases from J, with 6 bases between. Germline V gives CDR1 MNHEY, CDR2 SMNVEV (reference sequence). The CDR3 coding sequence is TGTGCCAGCAGTTTATCCGGGGTCTACGAGCAGTACTTC. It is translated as CASSLSGVYEQYF.

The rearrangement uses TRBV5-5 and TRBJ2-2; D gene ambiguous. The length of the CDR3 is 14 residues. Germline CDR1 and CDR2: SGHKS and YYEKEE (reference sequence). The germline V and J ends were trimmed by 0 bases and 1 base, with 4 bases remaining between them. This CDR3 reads CASSLAWNTGELFF. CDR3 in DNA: TGTGCCAGCAGCTTGGCATGGAACACCGGGGAGCTGTTTTTT.

DNA for the CDR3: TGTGCCAGCAGCTTGGGACAGGTGACCTCCTACGAGCAGTACTTC. As protein: CASSLGQVTSYEQYF. The J gene is TRBJ2-7, the V gene TRBV5-5, with D possibly matching TRBD1 (6 bases). Germline V gene sequence: CDR1 SGHKS, CDR2 YYEKEE (reference sequence). V was clipped by 0 bases and J by 0 bases, with 10 bases between them. This CDR3 is built from 15 residues.

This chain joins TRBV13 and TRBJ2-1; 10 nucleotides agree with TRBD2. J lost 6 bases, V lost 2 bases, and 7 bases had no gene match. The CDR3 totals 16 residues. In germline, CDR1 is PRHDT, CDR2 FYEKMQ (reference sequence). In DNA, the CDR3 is TGTGCCAGCAGCTTATTGGCTAGCGGGGGCCCCAATGAGCAGTTCTTC. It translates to CASSLLASGGPNEQFF.

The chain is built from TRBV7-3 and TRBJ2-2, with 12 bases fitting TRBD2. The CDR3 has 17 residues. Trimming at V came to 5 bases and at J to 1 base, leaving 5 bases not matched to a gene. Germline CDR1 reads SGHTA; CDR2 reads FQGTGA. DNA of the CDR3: TGTGCCAGCAGCCTAAGACTAGCGGGAGAGAACACCGGGGAGCTGTTTTTT. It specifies CASSLRLAGENTGELFF.

CDR3 nucleotides: TGTGCCAGTAGTATTATCCTCGGGCTAGCGGGAGAGAAATCCTACGAGCAGTACTTC. Its protein product is CASSIILGLAGEKSYEQYF. The J gene is TRBJ2-7, the V gene TRBV19, with 10 bases matching TRBD2. Germline CDR1 reads LNHDA; CDR2 reads SQIVND (reference sequence). CDR3 length: 19 residues. After removal of 3 bases from V and 1 base from J, the junction contained 15 bases not matched to a gene.

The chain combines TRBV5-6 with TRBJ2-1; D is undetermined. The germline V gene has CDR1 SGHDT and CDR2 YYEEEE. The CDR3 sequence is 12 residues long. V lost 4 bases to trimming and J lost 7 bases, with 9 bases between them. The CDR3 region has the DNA TGTGCCAGCAGCGAACAGCCTAATGAGCAGTTCTTC. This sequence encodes CASSEQPNEQFF.

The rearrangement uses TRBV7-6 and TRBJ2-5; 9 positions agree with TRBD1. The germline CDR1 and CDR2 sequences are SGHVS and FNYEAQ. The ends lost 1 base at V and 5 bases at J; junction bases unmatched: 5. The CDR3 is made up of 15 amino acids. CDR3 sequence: CASSLGGQGMETQYF. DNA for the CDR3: TGTGCCAGCAGCTTAGGGGGACAGGGCATGGAGACCCAGTACTTC.

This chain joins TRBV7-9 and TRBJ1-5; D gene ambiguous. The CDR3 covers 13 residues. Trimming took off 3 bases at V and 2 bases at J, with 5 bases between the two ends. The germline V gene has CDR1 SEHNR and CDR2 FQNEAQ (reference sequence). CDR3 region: CASSFQGNQPQHF. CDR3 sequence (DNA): TGTGCCAGCAGCTTCCAGGGCAATCAGCCCCAGCATTTT.

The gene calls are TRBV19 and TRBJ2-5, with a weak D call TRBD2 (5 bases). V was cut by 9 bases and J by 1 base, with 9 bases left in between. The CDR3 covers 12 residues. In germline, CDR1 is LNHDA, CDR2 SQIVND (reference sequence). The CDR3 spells CASRGRQETQYF. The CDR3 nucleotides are TGTGCCAGCAGAGGGCGCCAAGAGACCCAGTACTTC.

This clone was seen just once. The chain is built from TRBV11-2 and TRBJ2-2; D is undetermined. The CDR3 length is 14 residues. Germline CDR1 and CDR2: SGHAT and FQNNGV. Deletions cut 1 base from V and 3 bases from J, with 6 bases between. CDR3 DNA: TGTGCCAGCAGCTTAGTACGGTACACCGGGGAGCTGTTTTTT. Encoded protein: CASSLVRYTGELFF.

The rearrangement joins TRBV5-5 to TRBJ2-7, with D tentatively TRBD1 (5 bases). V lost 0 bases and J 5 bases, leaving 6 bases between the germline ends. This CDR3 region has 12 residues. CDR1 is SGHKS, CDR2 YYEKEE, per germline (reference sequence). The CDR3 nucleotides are TGTGCCAGCAGCTTGGCAGGGAACGAGCAGTACTTC. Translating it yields CASSLAGNEQYF.